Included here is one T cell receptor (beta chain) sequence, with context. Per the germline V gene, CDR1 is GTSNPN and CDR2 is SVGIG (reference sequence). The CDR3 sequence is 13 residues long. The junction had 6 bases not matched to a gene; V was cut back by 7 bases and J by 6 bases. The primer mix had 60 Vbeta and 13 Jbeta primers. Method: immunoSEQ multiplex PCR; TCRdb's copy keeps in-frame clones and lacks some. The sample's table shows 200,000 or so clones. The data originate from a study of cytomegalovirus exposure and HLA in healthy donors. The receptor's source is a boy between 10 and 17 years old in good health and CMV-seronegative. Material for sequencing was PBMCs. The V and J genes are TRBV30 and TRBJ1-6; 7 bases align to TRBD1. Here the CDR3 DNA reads TGTGCCTTCGTCCGGGACAGTAATTCACCCCTCCACTTT. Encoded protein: CAFVRDSNSPLHF. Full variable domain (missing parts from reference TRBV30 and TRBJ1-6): SQTIHQWPATLVQPVGSPLSLECTVEGTSNPNLYWYRQAAGRGLQLLFYSVGIGQISSEVPQNLSASRPQDRQFILSSKKLLLSDSGFYLCAFVRDSNSPLHFGNGTRLTVT.